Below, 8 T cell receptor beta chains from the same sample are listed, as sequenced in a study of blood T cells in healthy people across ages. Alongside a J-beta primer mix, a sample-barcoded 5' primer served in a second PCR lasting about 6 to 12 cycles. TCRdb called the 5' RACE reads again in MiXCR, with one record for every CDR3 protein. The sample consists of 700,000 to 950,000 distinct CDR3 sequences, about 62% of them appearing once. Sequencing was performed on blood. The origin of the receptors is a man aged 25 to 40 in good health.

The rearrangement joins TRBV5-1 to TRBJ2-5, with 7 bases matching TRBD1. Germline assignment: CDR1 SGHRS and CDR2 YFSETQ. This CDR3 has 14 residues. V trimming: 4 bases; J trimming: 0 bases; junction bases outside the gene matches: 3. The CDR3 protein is CASSQGQHQETQYF. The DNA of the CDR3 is TGCGCCAGCAGCCAGGGACAGCACCAAGAGACCCAGTACTTC.

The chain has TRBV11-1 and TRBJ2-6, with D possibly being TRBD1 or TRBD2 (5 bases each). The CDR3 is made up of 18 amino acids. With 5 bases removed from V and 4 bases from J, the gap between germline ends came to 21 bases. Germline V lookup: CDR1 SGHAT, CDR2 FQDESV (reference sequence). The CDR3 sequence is CASSRSSGTVDGANVLTF. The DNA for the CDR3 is TGTGCCAGCAGCCGATCCTCCGGGACCGTAGACGGGGCCAACGTCCTGACTTTC.

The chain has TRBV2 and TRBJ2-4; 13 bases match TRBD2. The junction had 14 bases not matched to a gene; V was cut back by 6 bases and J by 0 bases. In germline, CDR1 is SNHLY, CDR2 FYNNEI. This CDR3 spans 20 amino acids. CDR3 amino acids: CASRGGTSGTTSIAKNIQYF. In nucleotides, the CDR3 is TGTGCCAGCAGGGGCGGGACTAGCGGGACCACCTCTATAGCCAAAAACATTCAGTACTTC.

CDR3 DNA sequence: TGTGCCAGCAGTACCCTAGGGTCGCAGTACTTC. The encoded protein is CASSTLGSQYF. The gene calls are TRBV12-3 or TRBV12-4 and TRBJ2-5, with D unclear. This CDR3 is 11 amino acids long. V was shortened by 5 bases and J by 11 bases, with 12 bases between the two germline ends.

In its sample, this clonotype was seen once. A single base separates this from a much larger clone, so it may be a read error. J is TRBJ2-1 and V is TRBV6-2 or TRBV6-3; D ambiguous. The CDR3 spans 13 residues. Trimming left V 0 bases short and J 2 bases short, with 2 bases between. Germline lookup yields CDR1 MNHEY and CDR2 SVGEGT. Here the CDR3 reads CASSYSTYNEQFF. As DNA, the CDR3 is TGTGCCAGCAGTTACTCGACCTACAATGAGCAGTTCTTC.

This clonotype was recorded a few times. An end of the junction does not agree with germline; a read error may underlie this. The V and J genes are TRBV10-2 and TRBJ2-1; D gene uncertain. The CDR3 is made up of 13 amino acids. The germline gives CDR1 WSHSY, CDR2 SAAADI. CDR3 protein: CASSKSAQGEQFF. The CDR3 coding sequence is TGCGCCAGCAGTAAGTCGGCCCAAGGTGAGCAGTTCTTC.

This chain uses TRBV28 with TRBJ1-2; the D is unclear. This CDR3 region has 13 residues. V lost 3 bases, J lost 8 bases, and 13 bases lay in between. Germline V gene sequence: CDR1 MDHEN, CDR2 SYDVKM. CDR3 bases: TGTGCCAGCAGTTTGGCCGGGATCGGGGGCTACACCTTC. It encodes CASSLAGIGGYTF.

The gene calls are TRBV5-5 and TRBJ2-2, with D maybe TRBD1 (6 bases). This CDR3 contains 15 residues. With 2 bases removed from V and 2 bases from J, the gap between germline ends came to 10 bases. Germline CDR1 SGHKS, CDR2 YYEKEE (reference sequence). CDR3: CASSFQGGNTGELFF. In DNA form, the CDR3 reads TGTGCCAGCAGCTTTCAAGGGGGTAACACCGGGGAGCTGTTTTTT.